This TCR beta chain is from a study of CD8+CD57+ T cells in acquired aplastic anemia. About the study: The average for DNA from sorted CD4+ and CD8+ cells was approximately 3.2 ug.

The sequenced patients had an expansion of CD8+CD57+ cells seen by flow cytometry. In all patients, the disease was severe acquired aplastic anemia. Unmatched junction bases numbered 5, after V lost 3 bases and J lost 5 bases. Germline-derived CDR1 and CDR2 are MGHDK and SYGVNS. The CDR3 loop spans 14 amino acids. On this clonotype itself: What it binds is unknown.

The study, taken as a whole, reports: Patients and controls shared around 30 CD8+ CDR3 sequences. With respect to CD8+ Simpson's diversity, patients and controls did not differ significantly.

Genomic DNA served as template for TCR beta VDJ and CDR3 profiling. TCRdb reprocessed the reads via MiXCR and lists one record per CDR3 protein. The repertoire includes 160,000 or so distinct CDR3 sequences, roughly 50% of them detected once, and 2.5% to 4% sits in the top ten. This receptor was identified in a human donor with aplastic anemia. Material: sorted CD4+, CD8+, or CD8+CD57+ T cells (not recorded which) from PBMCs. The genes are TRBV25-1 and TRBJ2-5; TRBD2 agrees at 8 bases. The CDR3 spells CASSDPTSVETQYF. As DNA, the CDR3 is TGTGCCAGCAGTGATCCGACTAGCGTGGAGACCCAGTACTTC.